Listed here is a single T cell receptor beta chain. Its antigen remains unknown. The V gene's germline CDR1 is LGHNA and CDR2 YSLEER. This CDR3 is 17 amino acids long. The germline V and J ends were trimmed by 0 bases and 6 bases, with 20 bases remaining between them. The protocol was immunoSEQ multiplex PCR, while the TCRdb copy is restricted to in-frame clones and leaves out a portion. Altogether 95,000 to 110,000 clones are present, 80% to 95% being singletons, with the ten largest covering more than 4.5%. The sample is drawn from a study of T cell responses to AZD1222 COVID-19 vaccine. Study-wide results and limits: Regions left unmutated in variants are reportedly the target of nearly half of spike-specific TCRs. Seropositive status at baseline applied to only five or six AZD1222 recipients. Repertoires were obtained only post-peak T cell response. Clonal diversity was possibly underestimated, and white British individuals and females predominated among donors.

This chain links TRBV4-3 with TRBJ1-2; tentatively, D is TRBD1 (5 bases). The origin of this receptor is an adult in good health. The material was peripheral blood, obtained on day 0 of AZD1222 vaccination. The chain's CDR3 is CASSQETGSGREDGYTF. CDR3 DNA: TGCGCCAGCAGCCAAGAGACGGGGTCGGGACGGGAGGATGGCTACACCTTC.